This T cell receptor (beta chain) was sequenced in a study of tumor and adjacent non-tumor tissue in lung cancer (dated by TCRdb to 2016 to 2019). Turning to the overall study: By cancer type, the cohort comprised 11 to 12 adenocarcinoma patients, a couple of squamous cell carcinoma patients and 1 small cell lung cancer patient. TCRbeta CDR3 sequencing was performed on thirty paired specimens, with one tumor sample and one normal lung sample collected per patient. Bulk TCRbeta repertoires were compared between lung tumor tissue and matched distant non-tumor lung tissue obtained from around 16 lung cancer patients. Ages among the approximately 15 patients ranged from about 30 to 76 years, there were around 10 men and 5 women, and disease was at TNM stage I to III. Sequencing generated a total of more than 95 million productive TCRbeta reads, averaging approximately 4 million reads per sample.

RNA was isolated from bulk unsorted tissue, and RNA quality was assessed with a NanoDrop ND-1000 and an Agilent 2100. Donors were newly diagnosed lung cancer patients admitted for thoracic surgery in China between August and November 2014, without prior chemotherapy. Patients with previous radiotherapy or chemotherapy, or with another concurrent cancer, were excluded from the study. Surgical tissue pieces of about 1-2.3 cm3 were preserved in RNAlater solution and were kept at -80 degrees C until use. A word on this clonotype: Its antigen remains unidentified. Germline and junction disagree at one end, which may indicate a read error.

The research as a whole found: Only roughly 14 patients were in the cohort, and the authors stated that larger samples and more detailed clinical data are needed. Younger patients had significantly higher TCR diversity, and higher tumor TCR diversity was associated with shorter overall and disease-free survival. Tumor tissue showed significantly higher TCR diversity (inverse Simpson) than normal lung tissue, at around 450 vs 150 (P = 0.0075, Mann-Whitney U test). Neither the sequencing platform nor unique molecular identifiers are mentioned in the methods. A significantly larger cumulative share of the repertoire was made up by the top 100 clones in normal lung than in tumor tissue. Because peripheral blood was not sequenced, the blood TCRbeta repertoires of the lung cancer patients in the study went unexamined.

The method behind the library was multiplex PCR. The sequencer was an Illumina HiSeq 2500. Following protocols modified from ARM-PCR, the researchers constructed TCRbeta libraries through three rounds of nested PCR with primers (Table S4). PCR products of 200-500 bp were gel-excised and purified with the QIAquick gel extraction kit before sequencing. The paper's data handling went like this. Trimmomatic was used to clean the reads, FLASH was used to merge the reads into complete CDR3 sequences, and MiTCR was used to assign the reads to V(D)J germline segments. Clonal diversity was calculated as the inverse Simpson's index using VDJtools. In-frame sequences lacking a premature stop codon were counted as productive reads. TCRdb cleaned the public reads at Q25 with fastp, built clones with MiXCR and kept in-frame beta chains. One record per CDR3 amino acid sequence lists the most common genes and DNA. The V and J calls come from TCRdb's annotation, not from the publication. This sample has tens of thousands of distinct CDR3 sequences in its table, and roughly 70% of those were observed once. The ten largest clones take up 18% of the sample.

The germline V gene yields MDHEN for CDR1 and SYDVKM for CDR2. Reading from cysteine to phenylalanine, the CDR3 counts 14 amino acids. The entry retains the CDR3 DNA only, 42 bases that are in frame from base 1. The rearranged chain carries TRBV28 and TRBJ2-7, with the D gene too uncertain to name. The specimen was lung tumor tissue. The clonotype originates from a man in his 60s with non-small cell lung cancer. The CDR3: CASSLAVGSCEQYF. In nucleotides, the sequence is TGTGCCAGCAGTCTCGCGGTGGGCTCCTGCGAGCAGTACTTC.